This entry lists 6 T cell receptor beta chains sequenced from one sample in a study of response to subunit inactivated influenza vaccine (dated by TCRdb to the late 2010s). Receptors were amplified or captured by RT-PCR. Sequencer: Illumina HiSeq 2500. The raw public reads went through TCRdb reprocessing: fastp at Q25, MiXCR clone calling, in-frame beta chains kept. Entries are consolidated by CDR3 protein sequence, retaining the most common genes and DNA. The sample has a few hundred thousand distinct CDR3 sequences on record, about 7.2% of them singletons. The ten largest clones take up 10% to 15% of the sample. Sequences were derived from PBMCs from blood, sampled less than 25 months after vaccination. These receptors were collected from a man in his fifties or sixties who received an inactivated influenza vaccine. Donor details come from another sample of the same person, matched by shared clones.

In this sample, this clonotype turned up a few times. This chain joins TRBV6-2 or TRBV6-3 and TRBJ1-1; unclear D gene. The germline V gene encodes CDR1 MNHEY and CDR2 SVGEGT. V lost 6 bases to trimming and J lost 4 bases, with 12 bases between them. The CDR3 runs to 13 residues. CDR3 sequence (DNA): TGTGCCAGCAGGCTAGACGGGAGCACTGAAGCTTTCTTT. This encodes CASRLDGSTEAFF.

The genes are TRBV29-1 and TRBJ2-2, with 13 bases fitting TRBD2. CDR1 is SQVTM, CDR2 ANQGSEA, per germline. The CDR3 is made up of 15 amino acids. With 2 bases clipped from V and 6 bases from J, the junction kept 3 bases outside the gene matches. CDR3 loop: CSVERGTSGAGELFF. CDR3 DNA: TGCAGCGTTGAAAGGGGGACTAGCGGGGCCGGGGAGCTGTTTTTT.

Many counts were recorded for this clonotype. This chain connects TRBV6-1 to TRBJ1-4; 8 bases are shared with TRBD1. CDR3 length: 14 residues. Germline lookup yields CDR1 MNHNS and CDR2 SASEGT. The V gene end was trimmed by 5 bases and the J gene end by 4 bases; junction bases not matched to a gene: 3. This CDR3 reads CASSTTGVNEKLFF. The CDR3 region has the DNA TGTGCCAGCAGTACGACAGGGGTTAATGAAAAACTGTTTTTT.

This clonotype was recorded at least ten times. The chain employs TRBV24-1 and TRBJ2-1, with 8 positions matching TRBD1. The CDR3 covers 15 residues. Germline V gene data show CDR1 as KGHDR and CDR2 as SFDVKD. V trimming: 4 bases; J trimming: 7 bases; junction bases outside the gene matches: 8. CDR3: CATSEGAGGLNEQFF. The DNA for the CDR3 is TGTGCCACCAGTGAGGGGGCAGGGGGCTTAAATGAGCAGTTCTTC.

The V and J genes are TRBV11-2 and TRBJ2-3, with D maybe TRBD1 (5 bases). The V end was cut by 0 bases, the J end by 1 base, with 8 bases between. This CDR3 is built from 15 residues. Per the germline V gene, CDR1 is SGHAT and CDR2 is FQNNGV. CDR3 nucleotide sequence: TGTGCCAGCAGCTTAGACAGGGCCGGCACAGATACGCAGTATTTT. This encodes CASSLDRAGTDTQYF.

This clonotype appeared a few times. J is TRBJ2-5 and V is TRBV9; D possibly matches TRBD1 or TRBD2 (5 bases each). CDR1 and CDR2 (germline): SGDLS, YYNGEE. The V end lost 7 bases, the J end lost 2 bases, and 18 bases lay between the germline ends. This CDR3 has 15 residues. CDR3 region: CASAIGGTPQETQYF. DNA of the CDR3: TGTGCCAGCGCCATTGGTGGGACCCCTCAAGAGACCCAGTACTTC.